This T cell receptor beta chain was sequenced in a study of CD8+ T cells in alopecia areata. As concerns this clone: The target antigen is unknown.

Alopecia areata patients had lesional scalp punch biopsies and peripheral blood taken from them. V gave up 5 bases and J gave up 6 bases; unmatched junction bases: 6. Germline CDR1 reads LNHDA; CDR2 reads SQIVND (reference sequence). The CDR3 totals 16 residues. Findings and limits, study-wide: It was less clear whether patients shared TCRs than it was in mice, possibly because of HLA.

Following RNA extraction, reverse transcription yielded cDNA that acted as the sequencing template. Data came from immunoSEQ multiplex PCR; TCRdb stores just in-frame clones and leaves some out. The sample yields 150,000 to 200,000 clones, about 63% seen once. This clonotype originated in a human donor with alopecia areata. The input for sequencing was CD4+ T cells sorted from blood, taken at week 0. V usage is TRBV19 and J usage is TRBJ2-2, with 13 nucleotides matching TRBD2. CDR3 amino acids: CASSSATSGGSGELFF. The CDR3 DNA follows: TGTGCCAGTAGTTCCGCGACTAGCGGGGGGTCCGGGGAGCTGTTTTTT.